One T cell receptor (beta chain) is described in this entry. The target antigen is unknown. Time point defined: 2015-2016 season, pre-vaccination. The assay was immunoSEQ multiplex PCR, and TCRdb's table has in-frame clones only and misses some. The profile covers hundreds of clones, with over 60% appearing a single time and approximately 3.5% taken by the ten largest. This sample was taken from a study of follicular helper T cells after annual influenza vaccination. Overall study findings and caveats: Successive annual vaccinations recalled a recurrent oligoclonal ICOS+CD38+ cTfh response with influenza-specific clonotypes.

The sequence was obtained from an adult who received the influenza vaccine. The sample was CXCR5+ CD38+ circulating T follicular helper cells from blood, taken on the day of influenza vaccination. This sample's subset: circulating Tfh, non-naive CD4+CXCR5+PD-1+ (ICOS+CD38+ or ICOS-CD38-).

The CDR3 sequence: CASSSRWTALLREQYF. The CDR3 DNA is TGTGCCAGCAGCTCACGGTGGACAGCCCTTCTCCGCGAGCAGTACTTC. The J gene is TRBJ2-7, the V gene TRBV5-6, with D tentatively TRBD1 (6 bases). Trimming stripped 3 bases from V and 6 bases from J, with 22 bases between. From germline, CDR1 is SGHDT and CDR2 YYEEEE. CDR3 length: 16 residues.